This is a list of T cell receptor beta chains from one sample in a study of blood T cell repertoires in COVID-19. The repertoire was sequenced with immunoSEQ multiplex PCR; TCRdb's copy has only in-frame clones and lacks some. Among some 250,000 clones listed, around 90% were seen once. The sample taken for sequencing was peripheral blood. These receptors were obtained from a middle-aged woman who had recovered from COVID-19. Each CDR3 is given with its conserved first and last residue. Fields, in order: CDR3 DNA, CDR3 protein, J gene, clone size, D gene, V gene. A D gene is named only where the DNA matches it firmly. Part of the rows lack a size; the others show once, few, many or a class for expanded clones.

TGTGCCAGCAGCTCCTCCGGGGCGGGAGCGAATGAGCAGTTCTTC | CASSSSGAGANEQFF | TRBJ2-1 | . | TRBD2 | TRBV9
TGTGCCAGCAGTCCCCCCCAGGGGACGCAGTATTTT | CASSPPQGTQYF | TRBJ2-3 | . | . | TRBV6-5
TGTGCCAGCAGGCCGGACCGAAAGGGGACTGAAGCTTTCTTT | CASRPDRKGTEAFF | TRBJ1-1 | . | . | TRBV28
TGTGCCAGCAGCCAGCAGTTCCCCGGGACAGGGGGCAATGAGCAGTTCTTC | CASSQQFPGTGGNEQFF | TRBJ2-1 | . | TRBD1 | TRBV7-6
TGTGCCAGCAGCGTAGGACTAGCGGGAGGGCTAGGTCGGACCGGGGAGCTGTTTTTT | CASSVGLAGGLGRTGELFF | TRBJ2-2 | . | TRBD2 | TRBV9
TGTGCCAGCAGCCCCCCCGGCAATGAGCAGTTCTTC | CASSPPGNEQFF | TRBJ2-1 | . | . | TRBV6-5
TGTGCCAGCAGTGCTCGTTCCCCGGCAGGCCGGGGAGGAGATACGCAGTATTTT | CASSARSPAGRGGDTQYF | TRBJ2-3 | few | . | TRBV2
TGTGCCAGCAGAACTAGACAGGGCAGTCAGCCCCAGCATTTT | CASRTRQGSQPQHF | TRBJ1-5 | few | TRBD1 | TRBV6-6
TGTGCCAGCAGCAGAAGGGACAGGGGGCCCATTAACTCCTACAATGAGCAGTTCTTC | CASSRRDRGPINSYNEQFF | TRBJ2-1 | . | TRBD1 | TRBV7-9
TGTGCCAGCAGCTTAGAGTCGGTGGCTTTCTTT | CASSLESVAFF | TRBJ1-1 | . | . | TRBV7-9
TGTGCCTGGGGAAGGGGGACTGAAGCTTTCTTT | CAWGRGTEAFF | TRBJ1-1 | . | . | TRBV30
TGTGCCAGCAGACTCACCACCGGGACAAACTACGAGCAGTACTTC | CASRLTTGTNYEQYF | TRBJ2-7 | . | . | TRBV27
TGTGCCAGCAGCTTAGACGGACAGGCGACTTCCACAGATACGCAGTATTTT | CASSLDGQATSTDTQYF | TRBJ2-3 | . | TRBD1 | TRBV11-2
TGTGCCAGCAGCTTATTGGGACAGGGGGCTAACATGAACACTGAAGCTTTCTTT | CASSLLGQGANMNTEAFF | TRBJ1-1 | . | TRBD1 | TRBV11-2
TGTGCCAGCCCCCTTCGGGACAATCCCACCAGTGAGCAGTTCTTC | CASPLRDNPTSEQFF | TRBJ2-1 | . | . | TRBV7-2
TGTGCCACCACTCCAGGGGCCACCGGGGAGCTGTTTTTT | CATTPGATGELFF | TRBJ2-2 | . | . | TRBV19
TGTGCCACCAGGGAGATAACCGGGGAGCTGTTTTTT | CATREITGELFF | TRBJ2-2 | . | . | TRBV6-6
TGTGCCAGCAGTGCCTGGACTAGCGGGAGGGGGGCGGCCAAAAACATTCAGTACTTC | CASSAWTSGRGAAKNIQYF | TRBJ2-4 | . | TRBD2 | TRBV6-2/TRBV6-3
TGTGCCAGCCAGCGGGAGGGCCAAGGATACCAAGAGACCCAGTACTTC | CASQREGQGYQETQYF | TRBJ2-5 | . | . | TRBV21-1
TGTGCCAGCAGCTTAAAGGTCTCGGGCCTAGCAGGACCGAACACTGAAGCTTTCTTT | CASSLKVSGLAGPNTEAFF | TRBJ1-1 | . | . | TRBV11-2
TGTGCCAGCATTGAAGCTCGGACCCTCTCCGGGGACACTGAAGCTTTCTTT | CASIEARTLSGDTEAFF | TRBJ1-1 | . | . | TRBV6-1
TGTGCCAGTAGTCCCTGGGGGGGGGTCACTGAAGCTTTCTTT | CASSPWGGVTEAFF | TRBJ1-1 | . | . | TRBV19
TGTGCCAGCAGTTCAGGGGGCTATGGCTACACCTTC | CASSSGGYGYTF | TRBJ1-2 | . | TRBD1 | TRBV6-1
TGTGCCAGCAGCCTCCGGGACCCAGGGGTTACTGAAGCTTTCTTT | CASSLRDPGVTEAFF | TRBJ1-1 | . | . | TRBV4-2
TGTGCCAGCCGGGTCCGGTCCTACGAGCAGTACTTC | CASRVRSYEQYF | TRBJ2-7 | . | . | TRBV11-2
TGTGCCAGCAGCTTAGCGGTAGCGGGAGGGCCTAGGGGCGGGGAGCTGTTTTTT | CASSLAVAGGPRGGELFF | TRBJ2-2 | once | TRBD2 | TRBV7-2
TGTGCCATCAGTGACCTAGCGGGAGTATCAGATACGCAGTATTTT | CAISDLAGVSDTQYF | TRBJ2-3 | . | TRBD2 | TRBV10-3
TGTGCCAGCTCATCACAGGCGGGACTTCAAGAGACCCAGTACTTC | CASSSQAGLQETQYF | TRBJ2-5 | once | . | TRBV18
TGCGCCAGCAGCCCGACCACGGGACAGGGAAGTGGTGAAAAACTGTTTTTT | CASSPTTGQGSGEKLFF | TRBJ1-4 | . | TRBD1 | TRBV5-1
TGCGCCAGCAGCTTGCATCCACAGGGGGCAAGCAATCAGCCCCAGCATTTT | CASSLHPQGASNQPQHF | TRBJ1-5 | few | TRBD1 | TRBV5-1
TGTGCCAGCAGCCCGCTTTCGGATTCACCCCTCCACTTT | CASSPLSDSPLHF | TRBJ1-6 | . | . | TRBV7-2
TGCGCCAGCAGCCAAGGGGTAGCGGGAGCCAAAAACATTCAGTACTTC | CASSQGVAGAKNIQYF | TRBJ2-4 | few | TRBD2 | TRBV4-3
TGTGCCAGCAGCCATACCCTAGAACTCTACAATGAGCAGTTCTTC | CASSHTLELYNEQFF | TRBJ2-1 | . | . | TRBV3-1/TRBV3-2
TGTGCCAGCAGCTCCCCGTACAATGAGCAGTTCTTC | CASSSPYNEQFF | TRBJ2-1 | . | . | TRBV7-3
TGCGCCAGCAGTCAATGCGGTCGTGGGGAGACCCAGTACTTC | CASSQCGRGETQYF | TRBJ2-5 | . | . | TRBV23-1
TGTGCCATCAGTGACCCACAGGGGGCACCCCCCGGGGAGCTGTTTTTT | CAISDPQGAPPGELFF | TRBJ2-2 | . | TRBD1 | TRBV10-3
TGTGCCAGCAGTTTTGGTCAGTATAATTCACCCCTCCACTTT | CASSFGQYNSPLHF | TRBJ1-6 | . | . | TRBV27
TGCGCCAGCCGGACAGGCTCCACAGATACGCAGTATTTT | CASRTGSTDTQYF | TRBJ2-3 | once | TRBD1 | TRBV5-1
TGTGCCAGCAGTGAATCAGGTCGGGAACTCTATAGAGGCTACACCTTC | CASSESGRELYRGYTF | TRBJ1-2 | . | . | TRBV25-1
TGTGCCACAAATATACCGGGAAATGAAGCTTTCTTT | CATNIPGNEAFF | TRBJ1-1 | . | . | TRBV28
TGTGCCAGCACCAGACAGGCAACTAATGAAAAACTGTTTTTT | CASTRQATNEKLFF | TRBJ1-4 | . | . | TRBV6-6
TGTGCCAGCAGTTCCCTTCGAGGGACAACTTTATCCATGAACACTGAAGCTTTCTTT | CASSSLRGTTLSMNTEAFF | TRBJ1-1 | . | . | TRBV27
TGTGCCAGCAGCCCCCCGTCGAGCCCGTCGTGGTATTTT | CASSPPSSPSWYF | TRBJ2-3 | . | . | TRBV7-2
TGTGCCAGCAGTCTAATAGCCCCTGGCTCCTACAATGAGCAGTTCTTC | CASSLIAPGSYNEQFF | TRBJ2-1 | . | . | TRBV27
TGTGCCAGCAGCTTAGAAGGGGTAGCGGGAGTGGGGGCAGATACGCAGTATTTT | CASSLEGVAGVGADTQYF | TRBJ2-3 | . | TRBD2 | TRBV7-2
TGTGCCACCAGTGACAGACAGGGGTTCGGTCAGCCCCAGCATTTT | CATSDRQGFGQPQHF | TRBJ1-5 | once | TRBD1 | TRBV24-1
TGTGCCAGCAGCCGACAGCGGGCCGGGGAGCTGTTTTTT | CASSRQRAGELFF | TRBJ2-2 | . | . | TRBV11-1
TGTGCCAGGGGGGGACTAGCGGGAGGGTCCTACAATGAGCAGTTCTTC | CARGGLAGGSYNEQFF | TRBJ2-1 | once | TRBD2 | TRBV19